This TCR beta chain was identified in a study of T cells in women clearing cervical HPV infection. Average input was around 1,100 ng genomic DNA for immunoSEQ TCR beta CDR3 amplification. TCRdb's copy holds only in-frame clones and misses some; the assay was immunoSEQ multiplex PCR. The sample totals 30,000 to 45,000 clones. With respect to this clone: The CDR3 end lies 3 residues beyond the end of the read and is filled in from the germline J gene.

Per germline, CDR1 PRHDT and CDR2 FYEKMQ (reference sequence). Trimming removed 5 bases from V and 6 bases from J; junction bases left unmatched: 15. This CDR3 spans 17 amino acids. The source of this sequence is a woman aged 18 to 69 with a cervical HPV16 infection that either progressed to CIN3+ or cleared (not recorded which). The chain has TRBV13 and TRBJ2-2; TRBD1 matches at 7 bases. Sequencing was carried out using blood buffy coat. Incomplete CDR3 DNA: TGTGCCAGCAGCCGACGACAGGGTACTGGACTGGCCGGGGAG. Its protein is CASSRRQGTGLAGE. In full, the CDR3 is CASSRRQGTGLAGELFF.